The present entry profiles one TCR beta chain with its context. The antigen it recognizes is unknown. No base qualities exist here, and no much larger clone lies one base off it. This sample was taken from a study of T-cell memory formation after mild COVID-19 (dated by TCRdb to the early 2020s). The study in broad terms: Most TCR sequence clusters were specific to one of the two donors. Two young, previously healthy adult volunteers, one female and one male, were included in the cohort. In a couple of donors, T-cell clones that expanded and contracted after mild COVID-19 were tracked by sequencing TCRalpha and TCRbeta repertoires over time. Points the paper makes about the study in general: Balanced CD4/CD8 phenotypes were observed for clones contracting from day 15 to 85, whereas a bias towards CD4+ was observed for a second wave of clones expanding from day 15 to 37. Whether the second-wave clones peaking on day 37 were SARS-CoV-2 specific was not confirmed. The detection of some responding clones in pre-infection memory suggests that pre-existing cross-reactive memory T cells joined the SARS-CoV-2 response. Contracting CD4+ clones were found mainly in CM and EM memory subsets, while CD8+ clones were enriched in EMRA. The study included only a couple of mild cases, and larger cohorts that include severe cases with pre-infection samples were judged to be necessary.

TCRdb shows the sequencer as Illumina NovaSeq 6000. TCRalpha and TCRbeta cDNA libraries were built by 5'RACE with constant-segment primers, adding sample barcodes and unique molecular identifiers. RNA was extracted from every sample with Trizol reagent. Library amplification was performed in two PCR steps, and a second sample barcode and Illumina TruSeq adapters were introduced in the second step. Sequencing of libraries was performed on an Illumina NovaSeq with 2 x 150 bp paired-end reads. The paper's data handling went like this. Demultiplexing of reads and collapsing into UMI-guided consensus sequences were performed with migec v1.2.7. Using mixcr v2.1.11, the UMI consensuses were aligned to TRA and TRB V and J templates and assembled into clonotypes. Expanded or contracted clonotypes were those called significant by both edgeR and NoisET, with noise models trained on biological replicates. For edgeR calls, the thresholds were a false discovery rate-adjusted p below 0.01 and a log2 fold-change of 1. As an exploratory analysis of dynamics, PCA with hierarchical clustering was applied to max-normalized trajectories of the 1000 most abundant clonotypes. The CD4 or CD8 phenotype of responding clones was assigned using the separately sequenced CD4+ and CD8+ repertoires. Using fastp trimming at Q25 and MiXCR clonotype assembly, TCRdb reanalyzed the public sequencing data and kept in-frame beta chains. Rows are combined by CDR3 protein, so each entry shows the most common genes and DNA. These V and J calls derive from TCRdb rather than the authors' analysis. The sample table records some 440,000 distinct CDR3 sequences; roughly 25% of these occur just once. The ten largest clones take up approximately 13% of the sample.

PBMCs were isolated by Ficoll-Paque density gradient centrifugation. Cut back by 1 base and 5 bases, the V and J ends lie 14 bases apart. Inclusive of the bounding cysteine and phenylalanine, the CDR3 is 15 residues long. The read is trimmed to its CDR3 DNA, 45 bases read in frame from base 1. In the germline V gene, CDR1 corresponds to SGHAT and CDR2 to FQNNGV. The rearranged chain carries TRBV11-2 and TRBJ1-1; the D gene identity is not certain. This sequence was found in an adult woman who had mild COVID-19 (a few samples of this study predate the infection). The sample titles of this study are shuffled in the database, so cell type and time point are left out; the donor was told from shared clones. The sample comprised PBMCs or a T cell subset sorted from them (not recorded which). The DNA is as follows: TGTGCCAGCAGCTTAGGGACTTCGGGATGGACTGAAGCTTTCTTT. This yields the protein CASSLGTSGWTEAFF.